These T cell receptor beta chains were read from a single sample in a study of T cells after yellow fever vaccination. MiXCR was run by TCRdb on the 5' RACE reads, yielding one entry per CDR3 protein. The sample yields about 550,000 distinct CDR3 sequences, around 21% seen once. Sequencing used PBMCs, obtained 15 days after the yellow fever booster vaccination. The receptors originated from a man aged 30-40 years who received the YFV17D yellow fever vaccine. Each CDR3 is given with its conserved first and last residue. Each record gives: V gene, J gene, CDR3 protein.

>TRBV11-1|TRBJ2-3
CASSPSRGEGKKSDTQYF
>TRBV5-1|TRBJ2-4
CASSPGVASDIQYF
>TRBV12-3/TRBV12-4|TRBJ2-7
CASSFNATRYF
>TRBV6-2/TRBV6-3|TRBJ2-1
CASVLGRTYNEQFF
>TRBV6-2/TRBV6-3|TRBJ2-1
CASSLYSYNEQFF
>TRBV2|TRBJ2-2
CASRQELNTGELFF
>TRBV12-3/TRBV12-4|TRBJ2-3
CASSLAGQADTQYF
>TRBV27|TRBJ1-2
CASRGSREGGGYTF
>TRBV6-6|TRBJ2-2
CASSQTGPGELFF
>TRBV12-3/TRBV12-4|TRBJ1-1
CASSPPQGRTAEAFF
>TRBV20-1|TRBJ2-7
CSASRLAAYEQYF
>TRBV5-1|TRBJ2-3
CASSEIAGDSTDTQYF
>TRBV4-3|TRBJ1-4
CASSQSGGRGGEKLFF
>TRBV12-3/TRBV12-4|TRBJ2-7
CASSQRQGSYEQYF
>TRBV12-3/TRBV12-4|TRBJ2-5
CASSPSGGAETQYF
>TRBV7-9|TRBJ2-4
CASSPPGTKNIQYF
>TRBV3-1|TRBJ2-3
CASSPGTSGRTDTQYF
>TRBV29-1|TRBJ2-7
CSVETQISYEQYF
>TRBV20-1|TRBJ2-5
CSASRTRAGETQYF
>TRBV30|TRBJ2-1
CAWTGQGGTYNEQFF
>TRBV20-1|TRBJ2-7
CSATGTFFVQYF
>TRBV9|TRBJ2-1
CASSPHASSYNEQFF
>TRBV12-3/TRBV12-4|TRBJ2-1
CASSLLAGRINEQFF
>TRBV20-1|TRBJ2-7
CSARASGRPAYEQYF
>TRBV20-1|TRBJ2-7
CSAPSLTGGSYEQYF
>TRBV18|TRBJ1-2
CASSPAGGGDGYTF
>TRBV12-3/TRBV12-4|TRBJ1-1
CASSLVDRPAAFF
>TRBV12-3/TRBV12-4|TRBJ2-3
CASSFSGKGDTQYF
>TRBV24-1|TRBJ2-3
CATSDVTDGVGDTQYF
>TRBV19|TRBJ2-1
CASSIPAGGPLF
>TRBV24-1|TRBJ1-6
CAITPTVDNSPLHF
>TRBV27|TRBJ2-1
CASSSPGGPHNEQFF
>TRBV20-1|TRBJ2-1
CSARPGTGGNEQFF
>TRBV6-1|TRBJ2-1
CASRGAPTYEQFF
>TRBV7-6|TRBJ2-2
CASSSSSLAGGAGELFF
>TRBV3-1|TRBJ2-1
CASRNYNEQFF
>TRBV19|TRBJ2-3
CASSFGGNTDTQYF